This entry features one T cell receptor (beta chain) sequence. What it recognizes is unknown. Positive CCR7 selection of CD45RO-negative cells yielded the naive CD8 cells, and terminally differentiated effector memory CD45RA+ cells were excluded. The CDR3 spans 13 residues. Deletions cut 0 bases from V and 1 base from J, with 4 bases between. CDR1 SGHDT and CDR2 YYEEEE come from the germline V gene. This sample is part of a study of shared clonotypes between healthy human individuals. Overall study context: Three plates were used per donor for CD4 naive, three for CD4 memory, two for CD8 naive and one for CD8 memory. Study observations and caveats: Across a handful of donors, naive CD4 shared roughly 5.2%, naive CD8 around 3.5%, memory CD4 less than 2.5%, memory CD8 approximately 0.4%. The small donor group covered limited genetic and exposure diversity. Deeper or shallower sequencing was expected to change how clonotypes are shared among donors.

Method: immunoSEQ multiplex PCR; TCRdb's copy keeps in-frame clones and lacks some. The data hold some 600,000 clones, with approximately 96% observed a single time. The clonotype comes from a woman aged 25 to 39 in good health. This rearrangement joins TRBV5-6 to TRBJ1-2; D is ambiguous. Input material: naive CD8+ T cells sorted from blood. The CDR3 spells CASSLGYNYGYTF. The CDR3 coding sequence is TGTGCCAGCAGCTTGGGATATAACTATGGCTACACCTTC.